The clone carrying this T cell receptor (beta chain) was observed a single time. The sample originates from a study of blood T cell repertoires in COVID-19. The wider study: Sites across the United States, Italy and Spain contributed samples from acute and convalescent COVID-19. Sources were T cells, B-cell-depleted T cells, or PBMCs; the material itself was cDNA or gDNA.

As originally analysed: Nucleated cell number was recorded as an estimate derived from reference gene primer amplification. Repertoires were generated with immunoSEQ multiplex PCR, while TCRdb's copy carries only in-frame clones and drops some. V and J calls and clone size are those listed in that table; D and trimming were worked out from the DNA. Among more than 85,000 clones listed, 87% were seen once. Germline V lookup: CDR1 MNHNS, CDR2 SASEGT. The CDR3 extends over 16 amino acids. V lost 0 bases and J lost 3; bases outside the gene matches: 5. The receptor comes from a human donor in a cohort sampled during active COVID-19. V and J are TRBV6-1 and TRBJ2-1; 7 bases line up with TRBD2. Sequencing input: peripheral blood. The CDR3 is CASSEAWGGVYNEQFF. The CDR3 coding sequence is TGTGCCAGCAGTGAAGCGTGGGGGGGGGTCTACAATGAGCAGTTCTTC.